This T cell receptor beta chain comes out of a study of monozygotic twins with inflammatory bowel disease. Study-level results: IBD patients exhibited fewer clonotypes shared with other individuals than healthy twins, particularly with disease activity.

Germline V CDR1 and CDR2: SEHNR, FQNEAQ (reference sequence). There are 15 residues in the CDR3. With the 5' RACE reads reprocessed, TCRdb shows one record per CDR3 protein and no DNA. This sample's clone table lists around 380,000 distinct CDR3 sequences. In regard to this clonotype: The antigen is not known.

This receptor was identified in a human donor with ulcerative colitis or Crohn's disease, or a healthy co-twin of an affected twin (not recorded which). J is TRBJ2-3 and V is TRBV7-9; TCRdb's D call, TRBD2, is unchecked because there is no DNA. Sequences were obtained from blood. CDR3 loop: CASSQTSGALDTQYF. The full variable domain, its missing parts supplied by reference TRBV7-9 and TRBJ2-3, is DTGVSQNPRHKITKRGQNVTFRCDPISEHNRLYWYRQTLGQGPEFLTYFQNEAQLEKSRLLSDRFSAERPKGSFSTLEIQRTEQGDSAMYLCASSQTSGALDTQYFGPGTRLTVL.